This is a list of T cell receptor beta chains from one sample in a study of blood T cell repertoires in COVID-19. Some clones are missing from TCRdb's copy, which holds only in-frame ones; the method was immunoSEQ multiplex PCR. The data hold fewer than 400,000 clones, with 75% to 90% observed a single time. The specimen was PBMCs or T cells enriched from blood (not recorded which). The origin of the receptors is a man between 25 and 39 years old who had recovered from COVID-19. The CDR3 runs from the conserved cysteine through the conserved F or W. A D gene is named only where the DNA matches it firmly. Some rows have no size entry. The others give once, few or many, or a class for an expanded clone.

CDR3aa	CDR3nt	abundance	d_gene	v_gene	j_gene
CASSVGQGGEKLFF	TGTGCCAGCAGCGTAGGACAGGGGGGAGAAAAACTGTTTTTT	once	TRBD1	TRBV9	TRBJ1-4
CASSQGAFSQGGHETQYF	TGCGCCAGCAGCCAAGGAGCATTCTCGCAGGGGGGCCACGAGACCCAGTACTTC	NA	NA	TRBV4-1	TRBJ2-5
CASSPGTADRGNTIYF	TGTGCCAGCAGCCCTGGGACAGCGGACCGTGGAAACACCATATATTTT	few	TRBD1	TRBV28	TRBJ1-3
CASKPQTGGTYEQYF	TGTGCCAGCAAGCCCCAGACAGGGGGCACCTACGAGCAGTACTTC	NA	TRBD1	TRBV7-9	TRBJ2-7
CASSERSGNGYTF	TGTGCCAGCAGTGAACGGTCAGGAAATGGCTACACCTTC	many	NA	TRBV2	TRBJ1-2
CASSILSRRDRQETQYF	TGTGCCAGCAGCATACTGAGCCGTAGGGACAGGCAAGAGACCCAGTACTTC	NA	TRBD1	TRBV7-6	TRBJ2-5
CASSFRGAANEKLFF	TGTGCCAGCAGTTTTCGTGGGGCAGCTAATGAAAAACTGTTTTTT	NA	NA	TRBV28	TRBJ1-4
CASGTGAYSNQPQHF	TGTGCCAGTGGGACAGGGGCCTATAGCAATCAGCCCCAGCATTTT	NA	TRBD1	TRBV28	TRBJ1-5
CASSDRRGGNNEQFF	TGTGCCAGCAGTGATAGGCGGGGGGGCAACAATGAGCAGTTCTTC	NA	TRBD2	TRBV2	TRBJ2-1
CASSWTGVEKLFF	TGTGCCAGCAGTTGGACAGGGGTTGAAAAACTGTTTTTT	NA	TRBD1	TRBV27	TRBJ1-4
CASSLAVSGANNEQFF	TGCGCCAGCAGCTTGGCCGTGAGCGGGGCGAACAATGAGCAGTTCTTC	NA	TRBD2	TRBV5-1	TRBJ2-1
CASSQGQGLTEAFF	TGTGCCAGCTCCCAGGGACAGGGTCTCACTGAAGCTTTCTTT	few	TRBD1	TRBV18	TRBJ1-1
CSARGGGPLHF	TGCAGTGCTAGGGGGGGAGGACCCCTCCACTTT	NA	NA	TRBV20-1	TRBJ1-6
CASSYSPQSTEAFF	TGTGCCAGCAGTTACTCCCCGCAGTCCACTGAAGCTTTCTTT	NA	NA	TRBV6-6	TRBJ1-1
CASSSAPGQYYGYTF	TGTGCCAGCAGCTCAGCCCCGGGACAGTACTATGGCTACACCTTC	NA	TRBD1	TRBV5-4	TRBJ1-2
CASSPLAGGGEQFF	TGTGCCAGCTCACCACTAGCGGGTGGTGGTGAGCAGTTCTTC	NA	TRBD2	TRBV18	TRBJ2-1